The clone carrying this TCR beta chain came up many times. No antigen is known for it. RNA transcripts yielded amplified TCR beta CDR3 regions. The study used the HTBI primer set for a first-round RT-PCR of the TCR CDR3. TCRdb called the multiplex PCR reads again in MiXCR, with one record for every CDR3 protein. The data contain about 360,000 distinct CDR3 sequences, around 14% of them singletons. Uncontrolled infection, other autoimmune disease, pregnancy and lactation each barred patients from inclusion. The authors took PBMCs from roughly 9.5 ml fresh peripheral blood. The data stem from a study of T cells in Graves' hyperthyroidism and ophthalmopathy. Study-level results: Most thyroid-expanded clonotypes above 0.001 were also found in blood.

Germline CDR1 and CDR2: SGHAT and FQDESV (reference sequence). Trimming at V came to 7 bases and at J to 7 bases, leaving 9 bases not matched to a gene. The CDR3 totals 15 residues. Sequenced input: blood. This sequence joins TRBV11-1 and TRBJ1-6, with 8 bases fitting TRBD1. The clonotype comes from a woman aged 18-30 years with Graves' hyperthyroidism. The CDR3 loop is CASTFRTGRNSPLHF. The CDR3, as DNA: TGTGCCAGCACCTTTAGGACAGGGAGGAATTCACCCCTCCACTTT.